The entry below describes one T cell receptor (beta chain). TCRdb's table, derived via immunoSEQ multiplex PCR, lists solely in-frame clones and lacks some. The profile shows roughly 180,000 clones, 94% of them singletons. There are 13 residues in the CDR3. V was pared by 1 base and J by 5 bases, with 6 bases between. Germline assignment: CDR1 SNHLY and CDR2 FYNNEI. The sample originates from a study of blood T cell repertoires in COVID-19. The sequenced material came from peripheral blood. V and J are TRBV2 and TRBJ2-1, with D maybe TRBD1 (5 bases). This TCR derives from a man aged 30 to 39 with COVID-19, enrolled during active disease. Here the CDR3 DNA reads TGTGCCAGCAGTGAAGTAGGGGACAATGAGCAGTTCTTC. This gives the protein CASSEVGDNEQFF.